A single sample is the source of the 22 T cell receptor beta chains below, sequenced in a study of T cells expressing NK-cell markers. TCRdb re-called the 5' RACE reads and shows each CDR3 protein once, DNA omitted. Here the sample table reports approximately 550,000 distinct CDR3 sequences. The sequenced sample consisted of blood T cells: a sorted CD56 or NKG2C T cell subset, CD4+ or CD8+ T cells, or bulk PBMC T cells (not recorded which). These receptors were collected from a man in his late teens or twenties in good health.

The V gene is TRBV29-1, the J gene TRBJ1-4. Germline CDR1 SQVTM, CDR2 ANQGSEA. The CDR3 has 14 residues. The chain's CDR3 is CSVEGGGNNEKLFF.

This chain links TRBV12-3 or TRBV12-4 with TRBJ2-5; the TCRdb call, TRBD2, lacks DNA for checking. CDR3 length equals 14 residues. The CDR3 loop reads CASSLGTSGVSQYF.

This chain uses TRBV24-1 with TRBJ1-1; TCRdb lists TRBD1, though no DNA is available to test this call. CDR1 is KGHDR, CDR2 SFDVKD, per germline. The CDR3 contains 12 residues. This CDR3 is CATSLGMGGAFF.

The chain employs TRBV2 and TRBJ1-1. Germline V gives CDR1 SNHLY, CDR2 FYNNEI. The CDR3 covers 14 residues. The CDR3 reads CASSVGLMNTEAFF.

V gene TRBV2 combines with J gene TRBJ2-1; the TCRdb call, TRBD2, lacks DNA for checking. Germline lookup yields CDR1 SNHLY and CDR2 FYNNEI. The CDR3 loop spans 16 amino acids. CDR3: CASRVAGTSIRNEQFF.

This rearrangement joins TRBV5-1 to TRBJ2-1. Germline lookup yields CDR1 SGHRS and CDR2 YFSETQ. This CDR3 has 14 amino acids. The CDR3 loop reads CASSWAGSHNEQFF.

The genes are TRBV10-2 and TRBJ2-1; TCRdb names TRBD2, which stays unverified in the absence of DNA. The CDR3 length is 13 residues. Germline V gene lookup returns CDR1 WSHSY and CDR2 SAAADI. The CDR3 sequence: CASVGLAGNEQFF.

The chain uses TRBV29-1 and TRBJ2-1; TCRdb outputs TRBD1, but without DNA this stays unchecked. Germline V gene data show CDR1 as SQVTM and CDR2 as ANQGSEA. The length of the CDR3 is 13 residues. The CDR3 sequence is CSVSLHAPLEQFF.

The V and J genes are TRBV6-5 and TRBJ1-4. The germline V gene has CDR1 MNHEY and CDR2 SVGAGI. The CDR3 spans 17 residues. CDR3 in amino acids: CASSYSPIRALQGKLFF.

The V call is TRBV7-2, the J call TRBJ2-2; TCRdb outputs TRBD2, but without DNA this stays unchecked. The germline V gene has CDR1 SGHTA and CDR2 FQGNSA. The CDR3 sequence is 17 residues long. The CDR3 reads CASSFSAGRRGTGELFF.

The chain combines TRBV7-6 with TRBJ2-3; TCRdb's D call of TRBD2 is untestable without DNA. The CDR3 runs 15 residues. Germline-derived CDR1 and CDR2 are SGHVS and FNYEAQ. CDR3 amino acids: CASSRSGSRADTQYF.

This chain joins TRBV12-3 or TRBV12-4 and TRBJ2-7; TCRdb lists TRBD2, though no DNA is available to test this call. CDR3 length equals 14 residues. The CDR3: CASSPRAGNNEQYF.

The genes are TRBV4-3 and TRBJ2-6. The CDR3 has 18 amino acids. CDR1 and CDR2 from the germline V gene are LGHNA and YSLEER. The CDR3: CASSQDTVTLSGANVLTF.

V and J are TRBV19 and TRBJ1-6; the D gene TCRdb calls, TRBD1, cannot be checked with no DNA. CDR1 and CDR2 (germline): LNHDA, SQIVND (reference sequence). CDR3 length: 15 residues. CDR3: CATTPRTGGGSPLHF. The full variable domain, rest sourced from reference TRBV19 and TRBJ1-6, is DGGITQSPKYLFRKEGQNVTLSCEQNLNHDAMYWYRQDPGQGLRLIYYSQIVNDFQKGDIAEGYSVSREKKESFPLTVTSAQKNPTAFYLCATTPRTGGGSPLHFGNGTRLTVT.

The chain is built from TRBV29-1 and TRBJ2-5; checking the TCRdb D call of TRBD1 is not possible without DNA. The germline gives CDR1 SQVTM, CDR2 ANQGSEA. CDR3 length: 16 residues. CDR3 amino acids: CSVDGLGRGESETQYF.

The chain has TRBV7-8 and TRBJ2-5; TCRdb lists TRBD2, though no DNA is available to test this call. Germline values: CDR1 SGHVS, CDR2 FQNEAQ. This CDR3 region has 17 residues. CDR3 protein: CASSSGLAGGPGETQYF.

CDR3 amino acids: CASTRTSGLPGELFF. The chain uses TRBV5-1 and TRBJ2-2; TCRdb lists TRBD2, though no DNA is available to test this call. Germline V CDR1 and CDR2: SGHRS, YFSETQ. CDR3 length: 15 amino acids.

The chain combines TRBV6-6 with TRBJ2-1. The CDR3 is 11 amino acids. CDR1 and CDR2 from the germline V gene are MNHNY and SVGAGI (reference sequence). The CDR3 is CASILGAPQFF.

The chain combines TRBV9 with TRBJ1-1; the D call of TRBD1 rests on TCRdb alone, since no DNA is present to check it. This CDR3 region has 16 residues. From germline, CDR1 is SGDLS and CDR2 YYNGEE. The chain's CDR3 is CASSEPPGTGNTEAFF.

The chain has TRBV25-1 and TRBJ2-7; with no DNA, the TCRdb D assignment of TRBD1 cannot be verified. There are 15 residues in the CDR3. Germline assignment: CDR1 MGHDK and CDR2 SYGVNS. This chain's CDR3 is CASTPGDRFFYEQYF.

The chain has TRBV5-5 and TRBJ2-1. Germline loops: CDR1 SGHKS, CDR2 YYEKEE (reference sequence). The CDR3 length is 12 residues. The CDR3: CASSIDLGEQFF.

V is TRBV24-1 and J is TRBJ2-2. The CDR3 runs to 15 residues. CDR1 KGHDR and CDR2 SFDVKD come from the germline V gene. The chain's CDR3 is CATSDLEVDTGELFF.